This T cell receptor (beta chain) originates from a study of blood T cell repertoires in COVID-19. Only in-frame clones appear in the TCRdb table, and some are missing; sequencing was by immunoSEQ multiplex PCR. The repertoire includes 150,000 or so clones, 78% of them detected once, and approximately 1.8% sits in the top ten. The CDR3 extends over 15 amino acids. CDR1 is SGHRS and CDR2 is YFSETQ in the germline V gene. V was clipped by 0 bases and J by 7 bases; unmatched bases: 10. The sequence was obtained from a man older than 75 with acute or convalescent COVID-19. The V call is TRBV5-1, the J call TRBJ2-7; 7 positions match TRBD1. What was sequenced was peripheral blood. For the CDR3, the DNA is TGCGCCAGCAGCTTGGTAGGGGACAGTTATGTAGAGCAGTACTTC. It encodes CASSLVGDSYVEQYF.